The 6 T cell receptor beta chains given below trace back to one sample, sequenced in a study of blood T cell repertoires in COVID-19. Using immunoSEQ multiplex PCR, the repertoire was profiled, and TCRdb retains in-frame clones only, with some absent. Among about 240,000 clones listed, roughly 80% were seen once. Sequencing used PBMCs or T cells enriched from blood (not recorded which). These receptors originate from a woman in her forties who had been exposed to COVID-19.

The chain employs TRBV30 and TRBJ1-2; 9 bases map to TRBD1. Germline CDR1 reads GTSNPN; CDR2 reads SVGIG (reference sequence). J lost 4 bases, V lost 5 bases, and 5 bases had no gene match. The CDR3 is 13 residues long. CDR3 region: CAWAGTGPYGYTF. The CDR3 DNA follows: TGTGCCTGGGCAGGGACAGGGCCCTATGGCTACACCTTC. The complete variable domain, with remaining parts taken from reference TRBV30 and TRBJ1-2, reads SQTIHQWPATLVQPVGSPLSLECTVEGTSNPNLYWYRQAAGRGLQLLFYSVGIGQISSEVPQNLSASRPQDRQFILSSKKLLLSDSGFYLCAWAGTGPYGYTFGSGTRLTVV.

The count of this clone is one. The V call is TRBV5-4, the J call TRBJ2-3; TRBD2 matches 10 bases. There are 19 residues in the CDR3. V was pared by 0 bases and J by 3 bases, with 13 bases of the junction left unmatched. Germline V gene lookup returns CDR1 SGHNT and CDR2 YYREEE (reference sequence). The CDR3 sequence: CASSLDSGGPRDVTDTQYF. The CDR3 nucleotides read TGTGCCAGCAGCTTGGATAGCGGGGGGCCGCGAGATGTGACAGATACGCAGTATTTT.

The V and J genes are TRBV3-1 (or the pseudogene TRBV3-2) and TRBJ1-3, with 9 bases that match TRBD1. CDR3 size: 21 residues. V shed 0 bases, J shed 0 bases, and the junction held 15 bases outside the gene matches. Per germline, CDR1 LGHDT and CDR2 YNNKEL (reference sequence). CDR3 loop: CASSQEYPGQGYLISGNTIYF. The CDR3 nucleotides are TGTGCCAGCAGCCAAGAATACCCGGGACAGGGTTACCTTATCTCTGGAAACACCATATATTTT.

This clone was observed a handful of times. The chain has TRBV7-2 and TRBJ2-7; D is ambiguous. V dropped 1 base and J dropped 5 bases, with 6 bases sitting between them. The CDR3 has 12 amino acids. CDR1 is SGHTA, CDR2 FQGNSA, per germline. The CDR3 loop is CASSLDINEQYF. In nucleotides, the CDR3 is TGTGCCAGCAGCTTAGACATTAACGAGCAGTACTTC.

The V and J genes are TRBV28 and TRBJ1-5, with TRBD1 identical over 8 bases. Germline CDR1 reads MDHEN; CDR2 reads SYDVKM. CDR3 length: 13 amino acids. V lost 8 bases and J lost 6; bases outside the gene matches: 6. CDR3 residues: CASSPGQGQPQHF. CDR3 sequence (DNA): TGTGCCAGCTCCCCAGGACAGGGTCAGCCCCAGCATTTT.

The V and J genes are TRBV28 and TRBJ1-2; 10 bases align to TRBD1. The V gene end was trimmed by 1 base and the J gene end by 6 bases; junction bases not matched to a gene: 2. The germline V gene has CDR1 MDHEN and CDR2 SYDVKM. The CDR3 length is 14 residues. CDR3 protein: CASSLSGTGDGYTF. The CDR3 coding sequence is TGTGCCAGCAGTTTATCCGGGACAGGGGATGGCTACACCTTC.